This TCR beta chain was identified during a study of cytomegalovirus exposure and HLA in healthy donors. Primers for the PCR totalled 60 Vbeta and 13 Jbeta. Some clones are missing from TCRdb's copy, which holds only in-frame ones; the method was immunoSEQ multiplex PCR. Among 120,000 to 150,000 clones listed, around 79% were seen once. General observations from the study: With later analysis, a missense DCLRE1C variant became linked to TCR beta V- and J-gene trimming. The dataset shows that most TCR sequences were rare, while some public TCRs occurred in many donors. Reportedly, fewer N-insertions than the approximately 690-donor mean appeared in an Asian-associated ancestry cluster in a later analysis.

V was pared by 6 bases and J by 1 base, with 4 bases of the junction left unmatched. The CDR3 loop spans 14 amino acids. Per the germline V gene, CDR1 is SGHTA and CDR2 is FQGNSA. Turning to this clone: The antigen is unknown. The sample holds other DNA sequences that translate to the same CDR3.

The chain joins TRBV7-2 to TRBJ2-3; TRBD2 matches 7 bases. The sequencing sample was made of PBMCs. The TCR originated in a male donor in good health and CMV-seronegative. The CDR3 DNA reads as TGTGCCAGCAGTCGGAGCGGGGGCACAGATACGCAGTATTTT. Amino acid sequence: CASSRSGGTDTQYF.